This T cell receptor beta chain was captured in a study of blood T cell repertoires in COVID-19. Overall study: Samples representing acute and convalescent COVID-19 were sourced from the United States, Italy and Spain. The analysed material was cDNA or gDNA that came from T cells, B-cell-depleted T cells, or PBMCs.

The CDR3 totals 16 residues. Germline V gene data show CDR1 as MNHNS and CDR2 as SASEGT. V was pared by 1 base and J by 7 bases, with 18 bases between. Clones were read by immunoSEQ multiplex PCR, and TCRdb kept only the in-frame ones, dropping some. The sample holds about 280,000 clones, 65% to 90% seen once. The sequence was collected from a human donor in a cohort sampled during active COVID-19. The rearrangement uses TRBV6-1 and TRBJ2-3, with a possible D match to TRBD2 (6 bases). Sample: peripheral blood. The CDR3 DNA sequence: TGTGCCAGCAGTGAAGTCGGCGGGACCGGACTAAATACGCAGTATTTT. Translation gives CASSEVGGTGLNTQYF.